The 24 T cell receptor beta chains reported below all come from one sample, sequenced in a study of a mutant IDH1 vaccine in newly diagnosed glioma. This table comes from immunoSEQ multiplex PCR, and its TCRdb copy is limited to in-frame clones, with some not included. The sample shows roughly 130,000 clones, over 75% of them seen only once. The time point denotes: week 11, during vaccination. Every single dose of the vaccine, 300 ug of mutant IDH1 20-mer peptide, came with topical imiquimod. These receptors' targets are unknown. Material: PBMCs, obtained from a glioma patient whose treatment included an IDH1 peptide vaccine. These receptors were collected from a man in his forties with glioma.

The chain carries TRBV9 and TRBJ2-7; TRBD1 aligns across 10 bases. This CDR3 is 16 amino acids long. The V gene's germline CDR1 is SGDLS and CDR2 YYNGEE. V lost 2 bases to trimming and J lost 5 bases; unmatched junction nucleotides: 10. Here the CDR3 reads CASSVRDRGSSNEQYF. CDR3 nucleotides: TGTGCCAGCAGCGTCCGGGACAGGGGCAGTTCCAACGAGCAGTACTTC. The complete variable domain, with remaining parts taken from reference TRBV9 and TRBJ2-7, reads DSGVTQTPKHLITATGQRVTLRCSPRSGDLSVYWYQQSLDQGLQFLIQYYNGEERAKGNILERFSAQQFPDLHSELNLSSLELGDSALYFCASSVRDRGSSNEQYFGPGTRLTVT.

The rearrangement joins TRBV7-2 to TRBJ2-5; D unresolved. Trimming removed 5 bases at V and 1 base at J, with 14 bases between. This CDR3 spans 15 amino acids. The germline gives CDR1 SGHTA, CDR2 FQGNSA. The CDR3 loop is CASSIGPQAQETQYF. In DNA, the CDR3 is TGTGCCAGCAGCATAGGACCGCAGGCCCAAGAGACCCAGTACTTC.

This sequence joins TRBV5-6 and TRBJ2-2; TRBD1 matches at 8 bases. Trimming cost V 3 bases and J 8 bases; bases outside gene matches: 9. CDR1 is SGHDT and CDR2 is YYEEEE in the germline V gene. The CDR3 has 15 residues. This CDR3 is CASSSFGQGTGELFF. In DNA, the CDR3 is TGTGCCAGCAGCTCTTTCGGACAGGGCACTGGGGAGCTGTTTTTT.

This clone was recorded a few times. Distinct nucleotide sequences in the sample also encode this CDR3. V is TRBV30 and J is TRBJ1-4; no clear D gene. The CDR3 contains 11 residues. The V and J ends lost 0 bases and 7 bases respectively, with 3 bases between them. Germline lookup yields CDR1 GTSNPN and CDR2 SVGIG (reference sequence). Here the CDR3 DNA reads TGTGCCTGGAGTGTCGGTGAAAAACTGTTTTTT. Translating gives CAWSVGEKLFF.

The rearrangement joins TRBV7-9 to TRBJ2-7; the D is unclear. V lost 1 base and J lost 3, with 16 bases in between. Germline lookup yields CDR1 SEHNR and CDR2 FQNEAQ (reference sequence). This CDR3 is built from 16 residues. The CDR3 spells CASSLDRVLINYEQYF. DNA for the CDR3: TGTGCCAGCAGCTTAGACCGGGTCCTAATCAACTACGAGCAGTACTTC.

The rearrangement links TRBV7-9 to TRBJ2-7; the D call may be TRBD1 or TRBD2 (5 bases each). Between the trimmed V and J ends, which lost 3 bases and 5 bases, there was a span of 11 bases. The CDR3 sequence is 13 residues long. Germline CDR1 reads SEHNR; CDR2 reads FQNEAQ (reference sequence). DNA of the CDR3: TGTGCCAGCAGCTTTGGGGGTCTGGACGAGCAGTACTTC. Its protein product is CASSFGGLDEQYF.

The rearrangement joins TRBV18 to TRBJ2-3; no clear D gene. The CDR3 runs 15 residues. Germline V gene lookup returns CDR1 KGHSH and CDR2 LQKENI. V lost 3 bases to trimming and J lost 0 bases, with 10 bases between them. The CDR3 spells CASSPPSASTDTQYF. Written as DNA, the CDR3 is TGTGCCAGCTCACCTCCCAGCGCTAGCACAGATACGCAGTATTTT.

This clone was picked up a small number of times. The V and J genes are TRBV2 and TRBJ1-5, with 7 bases fitting TRBD1. Germline V gene lookup returns CDR1 SNHLY and CDR2 FYNNEI. CDR3 length: 14 residues. Trimming cost V 8 bases and J 5 bases; bases outside gene matches: 9. The CDR3 region has the DNA TGTGCCAGCTGGACAGGTGTGTTGGATCAGCCCCAGCATTTT. It is translated as CASWTGVLDQPQHF.

The chain carries TRBV7-9 and TRBJ2-1; TRBD2 is a possible D gene (6 bases). Germline CDR1 reads SEHNR; CDR2 reads FQNEAQ (reference sequence). The CDR3 loop spans 14 amino acids. Between the trimmed V and J ends, which lost 5 bases and 2 bases, there was a span of 10 bases. The CDR3: CASSVLAPYNEQFF. The DNA of the CDR3 is TGTGCCAGCAGCGTGCTAGCGCCCTACAATGAGCAGTTCTTC.

J is TRBJ2-7 and V is TRBV5-5; no definite D call. Germline CDR1 SGHKS, CDR2 YYEKEE (reference sequence). The V gene lost 6 bases and the J gene lost 7 bases, with 11 bases spanning the gap. This CDR3 has 11 amino acids. This chain's CDR3 is CASTIWEEQYF. The CDR3 nucleotides are TGTGCCAGCACGATCTGGGAAGAGCAGTACTTC.

The chain is built from TRBV30 and TRBJ2-7; D possibly matches TRBD1 or TRBD2 (5 bases each). V lost 3 bases to trimming and J lost 7 bases, with 25 bases between them. The CDR3 sequence is 16 residues long. From germline, CDR1 is GTSNPN and CDR2 SVGIG (reference sequence). The CDR3 protein is CAWSLRGLLGVEEQYF. The CDR3 region has the DNA TGTGCCTGGAGCCTCCGCGGACTCTTAGGGGTCGAAGAGCAGTACTTC.

The chain has TRBV7-2 and TRBJ2-5, with 12 bases lining up with TRBD2. Trimming removed 5 bases from V and 5 bases from J; junction bases left unmatched: 9. Germline CDR1 and CDR2: SGHTA and FQGNSA. The CDR3 consists of 16 residues. CDR3 sequence reads: CASSLTLAGGRETQYF. CDR3 nucleotide sequence: TGTGCCAGCAGCCTCACCCTAGCGGGGGGGAGGGAGACCCAGTACTTC.

This clone has a handful of counts. This chain links TRBV2 with TRBJ1-5, with D tentatively TRBD1 (5 bases). This CDR3 has 14 amino acids. Germline CDR1 SNHLY, CDR2 FYNNEI. V gave up 6 bases and J gave up 4 bases, with 13 bases separating them. CDR3 sequence: CASSAGTANQPQHF. CDR3 nucleotide sequence: TGTGCCAGCAGCGCCGGGACGGCAAATCAGCCCCAGCATTTT.

V and J are TRBV10-3 and TRBJ1-3; no clear D. This CDR3 contains 11 residues. Trimming cost V 8 bases and J 2 bases, with 4 bases left between them. The germline gives CDR1 ENHRY, CDR2 SYGVKD. The CDR3 nucleotides read TGTGCCATCGAAGCTGGAAACACCATATATTTT. Translating gives CAIEAGNTIYF.

This chain connects TRBV28 to TRBJ2-7, with 11 bases that match TRBD1. V gave up 6 bases and J gave up 6 bases; unmatched junction bases: 10. CDR3 length equals 15 residues. Germline CDR1 MDHEN, CDR2 SYDVKM. Written as DNA, the CDR3 is TGTGCCAGCAGACCTACGGGACAGGGGGTCTCCGAGCAGTACTTC. Translation: CASRPTGQGVSEQYF.

The gene calls are TRBV11-2 and TRBJ2-3; tentative D call: TRBD1 (5 bases). The length of the CDR3 is 15 residues. Between the trimmed V and J ends, which lost 5 bases and 2 bases, there was a span of 14 bases. Germline CDR1 is SGHAT and CDR2 is FQNNGV. The CDR3 loop is CASSPTGGYTDTQYF. CDR3 nucleotides: TGTGCCAGCAGCCCCACAGGCGGCTACACAGATACGCAGTATTTT. The whole variable domain, filled in from reference TRBV11-2 and TRBJ2-3, reads EAGVAQSPRYKIIEKRQSVAFWCNPISGHATLYWYQQILGQGPKLLIQFQNNGVVDDSQLPKDRFSAERLKGVDSTLKIQPAKLEDSAVYLCASSPTGGYTDTQYFGPGTRLTVL.

The chain joins TRBV19 to TRBJ2-3; TRBD2 aligns across 12 bases. V shed 5 bases, J shed 6 bases, and the junction held 3 bases outside the gene matches. The CDR3 sequence is 14 residues long. From germline, CDR1 is LNHDA and CDR2 SQIVND (reference sequence). This chain's CDR3 is CASSQTSGGDTQYF. DNA of the CDR3: TGTGCCAGTAGTCAGACTAGCGGGGGTGATACGCAGTATTTT.

This chain links TRBV4-3 with TRBJ2-7, with a weak D call TRBD2 (5 bases). V lost 0 bases and J 1 base, leaving 7 bases between the germline ends. CDR3 size: 14 residues. Germline-derived CDR1 and CDR2 are LGHNA and YSLEER. CDR3 DNA sequence: TGCGCCAGCAGCCAAGATGAGGGATCCTACGAGCAGTACTTC. Its translation is CASSQDEGSYEQYF.

This clone appeared a single time. The chain is built from TRBV7-9 and TRBJ2-7; no clear D gene. V shed 1 base and J shed 1 base, with 8 bases lying between them. Germline CDR1 and CDR2: SEHNR and FQNEAQ (reference sequence). The CDR3 has 14 amino acids. CDR3 sequence (DNA): TGTGCCAGCAGCTTAGAAGGAAAGTCCTACGAGCAGTACTTC. It encodes CASSLEGKSYEQYF.

This chain links TRBV2 with TRBJ2-3; TRBD2 matches at 11 bases. The CDR3 is 16 amino acids. V shed 6 bases and J 5 bases; nucleotides not matched to a gene: 10. Looked up from germline, CDR1 is SNHLY and CDR2 is FYNNEI. In DNA, the CDR3 is TGTGCCAGCAGGCTTACTAGCGGGAGTTTTAGAGATACGCAGTATTTT. This encodes CASRLTSGSFRDTQYF.

The gene calls are TRBV28 and TRBJ2-2, with D possibly called TRBD1 or TRBD2 (6 bases each). V lost 2 bases and J 4 bases, leaving 23 bases between the germline ends. The CDR3 length is 19 residues. CDR1 is MDHEN and CDR2 is SYDVKM in the germline V gene. The CDR3 reads CASSLTGTIGGVGTGELFF. CDR3 nucleotide sequence: TGTGCCAGCAGTTTAACAGGGACGATTGGCGGGGTGGGCACCGGGGAGCTGTTTTTT.

The chain couples TRBV5-1 to TRBJ1-3; D ambiguous. This CDR3 comprises 16 residues. Looked up from germline, CDR1 is SGHRS and CDR2 is YFSETQ. The germline V and J ends were trimmed by 4 bases and 2 bases, with 16 bases remaining between them. CDR3: CASSPGPRTAGNTIYF. As DNA, the CDR3 is TGCGCCAGCAGCCCCGGGCCCAGGACTGCTGGAAACACCATATATTTT.

The sample holds a few counts of this clone. V usage is TRBV6-5 and J usage is TRBJ1-4; no clear D. This CDR3 has 15 residues. The germline V and J ends were trimmed by 0 bases and 4 bases, with 9 bases remaining between them. Germline CDR1 and CDR2: MNHEY and SVGAGI. The CDR3 protein is CASSYSGSNNEKLFF. The CDR3 region has the DNA TGTGCCAGCAGTTACTCCGGCAGCAATAATGAAAAACTGTTTTTT.

V and J are TRBV2 and TRBJ2-2, with D tentatively TRBD2 (6 bases). Germline values: CDR1 SNHLY, CDR2 FYNNEI. This CDR3 spans 16 amino acids. V lost 5 bases and J lost 5, with 18 bases in between. This CDR3 reads CASSKDHPGGTGELFF. CDR3 nucleotides: TGTGCCAGCAGTAAGGACCACCCCGGGGGAACCGGGGAGCTGTTTTTT.